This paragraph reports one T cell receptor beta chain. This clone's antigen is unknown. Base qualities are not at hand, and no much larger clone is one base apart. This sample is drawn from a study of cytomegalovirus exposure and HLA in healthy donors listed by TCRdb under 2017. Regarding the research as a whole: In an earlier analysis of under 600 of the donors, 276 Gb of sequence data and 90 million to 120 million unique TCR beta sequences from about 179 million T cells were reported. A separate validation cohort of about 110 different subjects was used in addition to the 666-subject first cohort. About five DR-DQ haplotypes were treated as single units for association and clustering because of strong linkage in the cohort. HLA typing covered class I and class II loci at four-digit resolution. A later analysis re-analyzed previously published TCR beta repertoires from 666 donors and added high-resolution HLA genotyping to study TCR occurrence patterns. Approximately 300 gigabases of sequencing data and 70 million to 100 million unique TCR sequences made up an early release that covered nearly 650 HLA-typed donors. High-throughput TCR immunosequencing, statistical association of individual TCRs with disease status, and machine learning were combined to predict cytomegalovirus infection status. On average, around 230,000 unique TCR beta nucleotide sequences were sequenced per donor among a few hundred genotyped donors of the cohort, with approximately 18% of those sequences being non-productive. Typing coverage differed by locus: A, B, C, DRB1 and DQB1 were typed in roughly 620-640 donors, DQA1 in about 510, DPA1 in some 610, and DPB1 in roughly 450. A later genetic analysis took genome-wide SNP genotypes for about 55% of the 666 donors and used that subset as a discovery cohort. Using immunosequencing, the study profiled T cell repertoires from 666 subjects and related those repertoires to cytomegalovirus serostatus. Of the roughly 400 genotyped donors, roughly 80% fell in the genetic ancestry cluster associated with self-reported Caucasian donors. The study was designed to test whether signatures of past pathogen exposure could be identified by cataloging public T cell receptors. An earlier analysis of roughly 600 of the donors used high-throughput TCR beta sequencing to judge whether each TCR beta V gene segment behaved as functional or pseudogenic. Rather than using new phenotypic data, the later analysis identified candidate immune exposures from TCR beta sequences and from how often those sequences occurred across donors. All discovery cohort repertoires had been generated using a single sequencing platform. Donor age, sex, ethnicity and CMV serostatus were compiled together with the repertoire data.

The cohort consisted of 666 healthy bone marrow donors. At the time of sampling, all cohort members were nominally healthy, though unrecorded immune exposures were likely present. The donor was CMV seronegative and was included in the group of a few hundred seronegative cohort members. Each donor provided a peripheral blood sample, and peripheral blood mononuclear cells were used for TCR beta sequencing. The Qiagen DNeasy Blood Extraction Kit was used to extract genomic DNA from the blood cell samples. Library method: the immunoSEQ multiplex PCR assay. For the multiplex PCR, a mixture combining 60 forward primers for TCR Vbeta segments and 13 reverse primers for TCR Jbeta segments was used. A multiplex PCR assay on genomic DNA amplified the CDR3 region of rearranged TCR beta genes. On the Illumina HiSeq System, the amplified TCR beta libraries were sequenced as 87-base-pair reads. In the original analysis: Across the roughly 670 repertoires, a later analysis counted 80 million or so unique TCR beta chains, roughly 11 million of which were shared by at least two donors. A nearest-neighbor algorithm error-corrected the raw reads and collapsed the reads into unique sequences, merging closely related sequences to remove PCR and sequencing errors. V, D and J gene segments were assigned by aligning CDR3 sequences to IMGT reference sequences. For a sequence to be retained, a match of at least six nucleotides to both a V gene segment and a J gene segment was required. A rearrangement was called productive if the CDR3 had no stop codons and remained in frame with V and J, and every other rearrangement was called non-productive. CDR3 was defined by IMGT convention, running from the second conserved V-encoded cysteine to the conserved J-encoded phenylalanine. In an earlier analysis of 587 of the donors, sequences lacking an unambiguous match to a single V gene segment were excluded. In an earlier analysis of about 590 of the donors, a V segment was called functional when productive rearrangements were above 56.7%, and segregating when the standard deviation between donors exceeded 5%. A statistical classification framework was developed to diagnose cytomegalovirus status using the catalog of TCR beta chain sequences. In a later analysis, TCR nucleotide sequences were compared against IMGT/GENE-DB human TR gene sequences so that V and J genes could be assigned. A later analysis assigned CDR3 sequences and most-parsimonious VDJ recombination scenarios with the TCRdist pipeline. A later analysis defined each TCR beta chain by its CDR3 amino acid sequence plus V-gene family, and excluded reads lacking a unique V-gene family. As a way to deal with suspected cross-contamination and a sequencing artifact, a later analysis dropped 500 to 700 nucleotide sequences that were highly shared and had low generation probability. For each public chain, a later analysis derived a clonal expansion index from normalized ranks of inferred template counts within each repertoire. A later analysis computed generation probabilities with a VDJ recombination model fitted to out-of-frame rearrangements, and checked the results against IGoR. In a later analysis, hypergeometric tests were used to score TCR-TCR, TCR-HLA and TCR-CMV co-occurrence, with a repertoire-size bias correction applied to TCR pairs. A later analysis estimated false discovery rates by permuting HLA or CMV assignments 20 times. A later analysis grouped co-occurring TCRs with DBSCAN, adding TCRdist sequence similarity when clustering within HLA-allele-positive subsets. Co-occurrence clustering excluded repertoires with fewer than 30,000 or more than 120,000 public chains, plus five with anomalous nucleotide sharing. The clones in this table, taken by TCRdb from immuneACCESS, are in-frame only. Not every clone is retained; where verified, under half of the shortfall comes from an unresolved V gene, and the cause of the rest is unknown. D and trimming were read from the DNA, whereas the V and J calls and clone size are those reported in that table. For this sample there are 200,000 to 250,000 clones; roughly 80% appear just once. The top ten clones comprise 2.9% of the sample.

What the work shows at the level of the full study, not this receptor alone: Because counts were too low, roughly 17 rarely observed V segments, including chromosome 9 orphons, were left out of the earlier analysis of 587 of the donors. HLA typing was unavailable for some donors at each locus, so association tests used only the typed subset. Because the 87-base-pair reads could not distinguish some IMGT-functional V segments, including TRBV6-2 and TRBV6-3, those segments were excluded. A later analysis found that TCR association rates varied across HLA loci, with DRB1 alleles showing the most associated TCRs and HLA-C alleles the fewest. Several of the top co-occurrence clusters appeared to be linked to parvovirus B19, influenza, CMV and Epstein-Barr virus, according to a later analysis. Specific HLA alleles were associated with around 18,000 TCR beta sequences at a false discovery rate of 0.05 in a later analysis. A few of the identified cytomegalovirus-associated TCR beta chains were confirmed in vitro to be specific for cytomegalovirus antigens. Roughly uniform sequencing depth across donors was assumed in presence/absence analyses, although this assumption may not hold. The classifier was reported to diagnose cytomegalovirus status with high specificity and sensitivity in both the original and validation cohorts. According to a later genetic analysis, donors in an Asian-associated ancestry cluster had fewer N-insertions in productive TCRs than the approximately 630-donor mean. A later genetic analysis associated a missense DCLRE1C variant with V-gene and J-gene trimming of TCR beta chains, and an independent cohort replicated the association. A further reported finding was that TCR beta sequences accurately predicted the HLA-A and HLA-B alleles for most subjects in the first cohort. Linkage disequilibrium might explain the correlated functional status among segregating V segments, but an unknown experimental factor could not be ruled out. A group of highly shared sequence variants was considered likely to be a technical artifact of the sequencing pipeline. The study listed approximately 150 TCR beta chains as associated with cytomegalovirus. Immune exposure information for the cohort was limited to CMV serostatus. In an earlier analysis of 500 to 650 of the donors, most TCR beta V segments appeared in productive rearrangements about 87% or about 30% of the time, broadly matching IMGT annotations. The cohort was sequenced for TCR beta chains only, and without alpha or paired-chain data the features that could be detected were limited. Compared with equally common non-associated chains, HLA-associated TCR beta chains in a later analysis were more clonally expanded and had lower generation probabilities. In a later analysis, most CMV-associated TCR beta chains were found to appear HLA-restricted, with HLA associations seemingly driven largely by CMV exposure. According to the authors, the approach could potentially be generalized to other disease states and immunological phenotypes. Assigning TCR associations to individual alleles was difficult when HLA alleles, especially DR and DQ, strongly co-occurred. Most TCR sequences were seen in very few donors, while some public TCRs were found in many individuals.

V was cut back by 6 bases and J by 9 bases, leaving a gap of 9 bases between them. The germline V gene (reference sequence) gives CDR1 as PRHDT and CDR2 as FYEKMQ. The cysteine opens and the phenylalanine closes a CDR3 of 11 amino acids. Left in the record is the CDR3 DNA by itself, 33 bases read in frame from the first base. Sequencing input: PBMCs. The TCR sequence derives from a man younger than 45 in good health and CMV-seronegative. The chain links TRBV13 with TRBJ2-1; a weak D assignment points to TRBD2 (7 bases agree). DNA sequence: TGTGCCAGCAGTAGGGGGGGTGAGCAGTTCTTC. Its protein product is CASSRGGEQFF.